These 10 T cell receptor beta chains originate from one sample sequenced in a study of shared clonotypes between healthy human individuals. Selected positively for CCR7 and CD45RO-negative, naive CD8 cells excluded terminally differentiated effector memory CD45RA+ cells. This table comes from immunoSEQ multiplex PCR, and its TCRdb copy is limited to in-frame clones, with some not included. The table records about 2 million clones, roughly 95% of them present only once. Sequenced sample: naive CD8+ T cells sorted from blood. The receptors come from a man between 18 and 29 years old in good health.

The CDR3 nucleotides are TGTGCCAGCAGCTTGGGCGGGGGGCACTCCTACGAGCAGTACTTC. It yields the protein CASSLGGGHSYEQYF. V gene TRBV5-6 combines with J gene TRBJ2-7, with TRBD2 matching 8 bases. With 0 bases clipped from V and 0 bases from J, the junction kept 2 bases outside the gene matches. There are 15 residues in the CDR3. Germline V gene sequence: CDR1 SGHDT, CDR2 YYEEEE.

A note on this clone: Distinct nucleotide sequences in the sample also encode this CDR3. This sequence joins TRBV19 and TRBJ2-1; tentative D call: TRBD1 (5 bases). CDR1 and CDR2 (germline): LNHDA, SQIVND (reference sequence). V lost 1 base and J 4 bases, leaving 8 bases between the germline ends. This CDR3 spans 14 amino acids. The CDR3 loop is CASSIGQGYNEQFF. CDR3 bases: TGTGCCAGTAGTATAGGTCAGGGATACAATGAGCAGTTCTTC.

This chain connects TRBV5-4 to TRBJ1-1; 7 bases fit TRBD1. This CDR3 spans 13 amino acids. Germline V lookup: CDR1 SGHNT, CDR2 YYREEE (reference sequence). V gave up 0 bases and J gave up 8 bases; unmatched junction bases: 4. CDR3 amino acids: CASSLGGDSEAFF. Written as DNA, the CDR3 is TGTGCCAGCAGCTTGGGGGGGGACAGCGAAGCTTTCTTT. Full variable domain (outside the CDR3, taken from reference TRBV5-4 and TRBJ1-1): ETGVTQSPTHLIKTRGQQVTLRCSSQSGHNTVSWYQQALGQGPQFIFQYYREEENGRGNFPPRFSGLQFPNYSSELNVNALELDDSALYLCASSLGGDSEAFFGQGTRLTVV.

The CDR3 sequence: CASSLGTGTQSYEQYF. In DNA, the CDR3 is TGTGCCAGCAGTTTGGGGACCGGGACCCAATCCTACGAGCAGTACTTC. V usage is TRBV27 and J usage is TRBJ2-7; the D gene could be TRBD1 or TRBD2 (5 bases each). V lost 3 bases, J lost 1 base, and 16 bases lay in between. Per the germline V gene, CDR1 is MNHEY and CDR2 is SMNVEV (reference sequence). The CDR3 spans 16 residues.

This chain joins TRBV6-6 and TRBJ2-1; D may be TRBD1 or TRBD2 (7 bases each). Germline CDR1 is MNHNY and CDR2 is SVGAGI (reference sequence). The length of the CDR3 is 13 residues. V lost 6 bases, J lost 5 bases, and 11 bases lay in between. The CDR3 DNA reads TGTGCCAGCAGCCAGGGGGGGGACAATGAGCAGTTCTTC. Translating it yields CASSQGGDNEQFF.

This clone was seen a single time. Other DNA sequences within the sample encode an identical CDR3. CDR3 residues: CASSWTAMNTEAFF. The DNA of the CDR3 is TGTGCCAGCAGTTGGACAGCTATGAACACTGAAGCTTTCTTT. The V call is TRBV6-6, the J call TRBJ1-1, with D possibly TRBD1 on 6 matching bases. The V and J ends lost 4 bases and 0 bases respectively, with 9 bases between them. This CDR3 region has 14 residues. Germline V gene sequence: CDR1 MNHNY, CDR2 SVGAGI (reference sequence).

The chain has TRBV30 and TRBJ2-7, with TRBD1 matching over 8 bases. Germline CDR1 is GTSNPN and CDR2 is SVGIG (reference sequence). This CDR3 is built from 14 residues. J lost 5 bases, V lost 2 bases, and 8 bases had no gene match. The CDR3 loop reads CAWSRGQGLDEQYF. CDR3 nucleotides: TGTGCCTGGAGTCGTGGACAGGGTTTGGACGAGCAGTACTTC.

The chain links TRBV7-9 to TRBJ2-1; TRBD2 matches 9 bases. The CDR3 is made up of 15 amino acids. V shed 6 bases and J 4 bases; nucleotides not matched to a gene: 7. CDR1 SEHNR and CDR2 FQNEAQ come from the germline V gene (reference sequence). CDR3 region: CASSIASGVYNEQFF. The CDR3 nucleotides are TGTGCCAGCAGTATTGCTAGCGGGGTTTACAATGAGCAGTTCTTC.

The chain carries TRBV10-3 and TRBJ1-1; D is ambiguous. CDR3 length: 19 amino acids. Germline V lookup: CDR1 ENHRY, CDR2 SYGVKD. V was clipped by 3 bases and J by 4 bases, with 27 bases between them. The DNA of the CDR3 is TGTGCCATCAGTGACCCTGACACCGGGCCTCAACTTCTAGGCACTGAAGCTTTCTTT. Translated: CAISDPDTGPQLLGTEAFF.

About this clone: Different DNA sequences within this sample yield the same CDR3. The chain has TRBV9 and TRBJ2-1; D unresolved. Looked up from germline, CDR1 is SGDLS and CDR2 is YYNGEE. Deletions cut 3 bases from V and 10 bases from J, with 8 bases between. The CDR3 is 11 amino acids. In nucleotides, the CDR3 is TGTGCCAGCAGCGGGGGTGGAGAGCAGTTCTTC. Translated: CASSGGGEQFF.